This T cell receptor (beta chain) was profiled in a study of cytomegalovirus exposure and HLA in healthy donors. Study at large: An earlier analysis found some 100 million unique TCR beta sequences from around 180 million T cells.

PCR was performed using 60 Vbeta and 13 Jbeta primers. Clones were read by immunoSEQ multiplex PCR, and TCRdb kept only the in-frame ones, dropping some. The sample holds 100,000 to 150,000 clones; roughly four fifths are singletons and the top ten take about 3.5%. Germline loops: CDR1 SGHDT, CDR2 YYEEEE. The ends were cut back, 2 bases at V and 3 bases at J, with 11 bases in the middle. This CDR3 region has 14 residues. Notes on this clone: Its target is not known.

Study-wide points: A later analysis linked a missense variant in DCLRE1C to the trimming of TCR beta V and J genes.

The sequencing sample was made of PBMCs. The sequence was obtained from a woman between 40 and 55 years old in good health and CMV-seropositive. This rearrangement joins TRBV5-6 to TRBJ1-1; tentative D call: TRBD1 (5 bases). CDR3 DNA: TGTGCCAGCAGCTTCACGCAGGGTTACACTGAAGCTTTCTTT. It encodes CASSFTQGYTEAFF.